This T cell receptor beta chain was sequenced in a study of CD4+ T cells in melanoma. Trimming pared 6 bases from V and 1 base from J, leaving 14 bases between. Looked up from germline, CDR1 is SQVTM and CDR2 is ANQGSEA. The CDR3 covers 14 residues. Whole-study results and caveats: Diverse differentiation states were reported for melanoma neoantigen-specific CD4+ T cells. CD8+ T cell, macrophage and B cell function reportedly correlated with neoantigen-specific CD4+ T cells.

TCRdb keeps only in-frame clones here, not all; method: immunoSEQ multiplex PCR. The table includes around 110,000 clones, roughly 90% detected once. Turning to this clone: Antigen specificity is unknown.

The genes are TRBV29-1 and TRBJ2-3, with D unresolved. This clonotype was sampled from a human donor with melanoma. Sequencing was carried out using peripheral blood. CDR3 nucleotide sequence: TGCAGCGTCCTGGACCCTCCTGGCACAGATACGCAGTATTTT. Its translation: CSVLDPPGTDTQYF.